The following is a TCR beta chain sequence with its context. These data are taken from a study of blood T cell repertoires in COVID-19. Study overall: T cells, B-cell-depleted T cells, or PBMCs supplied cDNA or gDNA.

This CDR3 comprises 13 residues. Trimming cost V 6 bases and J 3 bases, with 8 bases left between them. Seattle's cohort entered during active infection and was followed longitudinally. In the source study's methods: Reference gene primer amplification gave nucleated cell count estimates. Measured with immunoSEQ multiplex PCR; TCRdb has only the in-frame clones, and not every one. The V and J calls and clone size come from that table; D and trimming were worked out from the DNA. Counted here are a few hundred thousand clones, roughly 88% occurring once; the ten biggest clones make up approximately 6%.

This TCR came from a woman aged 25-40 years with COVID-19, enrolled during active disease. The sequenced sample was peripheral blood. This rearrangement joins TRBV12-3 or TRBV12-4 to TRBJ2-2; D remains ambiguous. Here the CDR3 reads CASRAADTGELFF. The CDR3 DNA reads as TGTGCCAGCAGGGCGGCGGACACCGGGGAGCTGTTTTTT.